This T cell receptor beta chain was identified in a study of cytomegalovirus exposure and HLA in healthy donors. Among the roughly 120 subjects of the validation cohort, separate from the roughly 670-subject first cohort, were the donors. In germline, CDR1 is SGHTA, CDR2 FQGNSA. CDR3 length: 15 residues. Trimming left V 4 bases short and J 0 bases short, with 7 bases between. Whole-study findings and limits: Rare TCR sequences dominated, though some public TCRs recurred in many donors.

As regards this clone: Its antigen is unidentified.

Sequencing was performed with immunoSEQ multiplex PCR; in TCRdb, only in-frame clones are kept and a portion is missing. The sample includes under 200,000 clones, around 90% seen only once; the top ten take approximately 3%. The source of this sequence is a young woman in good health and CMV-seropositive. The sample comprised PBMCs. V gene TRBV7-2 combines with J gene TRBJ2-6; D is undetermined. The chain's CDR3 is CASSSYTSGANVLTF. CDR3 in DNA: TGTGCCAGCAGCTCCTATACCTCTGGGGCCAACGTCCTGACTTTC.